A single sample is the source of the 19 T cell receptor beta chains below, sequenced in a study of blood T cells in healthy people across ages. With a J-beta primer mix and a sample-barcoded 5' primer, a second PCR ran about 7 to 11 cycles. TCRdb called the 5' RACE reads again in MiXCR, with one record for every CDR3 protein. The sample carries some 1.6 million distinct CDR3 sequences, roughly 32% recorded once. The sample consisted of blood. Receptor source: a young woman in good health.

The genes are TRBV27 and TRBJ2-3; tentative D call: TRBD2 (5 bases). The CDR3 has 11 amino acids. V shed 7 bases and J shed 8 bases, with 10 bases lying between them. In germline, CDR1 is MNHEY, CDR2 SMNVEV (reference sequence). The CDR3 region has the DNA TGTGCCAGCATAAACCGGGGTACGCAGTATTTT. Encoded protein: CASINRGTQYF.

This clonotype was observed a few times. V gene TRBV15 combines with J gene TRBJ2-6, with TRBD2 identical over 8 bases. The V gene end was trimmed by 5 bases and the J gene end by 1 base; junction bases not matched to a gene: 10. CDR1 and CDR2 from the germline V gene are LNHNV and YYDKDF (reference sequence). This CDR3 has 18 amino acids. CDR3 DNA: TGTGCCACCAGCCGGTCGGGAGGGGACATATCTGGGGCCAACGTCCTGACTTTC. Encoded protein: CATSRSGGDISGANVLTF. The full variable domain, in which reference TRBV15 and TRBJ2-6 provide the parts outside the CDR3, is DAMVIQNPRYQVTQFGKPVTLSCSQTLNHNVMYWYQQKSSQAPKLLFHYYDKDFNNEADTPDNFQSRRPNTSFCFLDIRSPGLGDTAMYLCATSRSGGDISGANVLTFGAGSRLTVL.

The rearrangement joins TRBV9 to TRBJ2-5; D perhaps matches TRBD2 (6 bases). There are 15 residues in the CDR3. Germline V lookup: CDR1 SGDLS, CDR2 YYNGEE. The ends were cut back, 0 bases at V and 3 bases at J, with 12 bases in the middle. CDR3 DNA sequence: TGTGCCAGCAGCGTAGTAGGAGGGACCAAAGAGACCCAGTACTTC. The encoded protein is CASSVVGGTKETQYF.

This clonotype was found many times. The chain recombines TRBV12-3 or TRBV12-4 with TRBJ1-2, with a weak D call TRBD1 (5 bases). V lost 3 bases, J lost 3 bases, and 8 bases lay in between. The CDR3 loop spans 13 amino acids. CDR3 protein: CASSFGRDYGYTF. CDR3 nucleotides: TGTGCCAGCAGTTTTGGCAGGGACTATGGCTACACCTTC.

This clonotype was detected many times. The gene calls are TRBV4-2 and TRBJ2-4; 7 nucleotides align to TRBD2. With 3 bases clipped from V and 6 bases from J, the junction kept 11 bases outside the gene matches. CDR3 size: 16 residues. CDR1 and CDR2 from the germline V gene are LGHNA and YNFKEQ. The CDR3 DNA is TGTGCCAGCAGCCAGGAGGCTGGGGGGGGACTAAACATTCAGTACTTC. Encoded protein: CASSQEAGGGLNIQYF.

The chain uses TRBV28 and TRBJ2-1; the match to TRBD1 covers 7 bases. Unmatched junction bases numbered 13, after V lost 5 bases and J lost 6 bases. CDR1 MDHEN and CDR2 SYDVKM come from the germline V gene. The CDR3 runs to 16 residues. CDR3 sequence reads: CASSQPLPGQTNEQFF. The CDR3 DNA is TGTGCCAGCAGTCAACCGCTTCCGGGACAGACCAATGAGCAGTTCTTC.

As to this clonotype: The germline gene is not matched at one end of the junction; a read error may be the cause. The CDR3: CAISGWLGTGGDTRYF. Here the CDR3 DNA reads TGTGCCATCAGTGGATGGCTCGGGACAGGGGGAGATACGCGGTATTTT. V and J are TRBV10-3 and TRBJ2-3, with TRBD1 identical over 11 bases. This CDR3 contains 16 residues. Germline CDR1 is ENHRY and CDR2 is SYGVKD.

A few counts support this clonotype. The gene calls are TRBV4-1 and TRBJ2-6, with D unresolved. Germline V gene sequence: CDR1 MGHRA, CDR2 YSYEKL. The CDR3 extends over 16 amino acids. V shed 2 bases and J shed 2 bases, with 10 bases lying between them. CDR3 residues: CASSQSSRPGANVLTF. The DNA for the CDR3 is TGCGCCAGCAGCCAATCGTCGCGCCCTGGGGCCAACGTCCTGACTTTC.

This clonotype was counted between two and nine times. CDR3 nucleotides: TGTGCCATCCACCGGACTAGCGGGGGGTCGACTGACAATGAGCAGTTCTTC. Protein product: CAIHRTSGGSTDNEQFF. V usage is TRBV10-3 and J usage is TRBJ2-1; 14 bases agree with TRBD2. The CDR3 runs 17 residues. Germline V gives CDR1 ENHRY, CDR2 SYGVKD. The junction had 11 bases not matched to a gene; V was cut back by 8 bases and J by 5 bases.

The rearrangement links TRBV3-1 to TRBJ2-3, with no clear D. The germline V gene has CDR1 LGHDT and CDR2 YNNKEL (reference sequence). V was pared by 1 base and J by 4 bases, with 6 bases between. The CDR3 is made up of 13 amino acids. CDR3 amino acids: CASSQGSADTQYF. The CDR3 region has the DNA TGTGCCAGCAGCCAAGGCTCTGCAGATACGCAGTATTTT.

This clonotype was recorded a few times. The genes are TRBV29-1 and TRBJ2-4; D not certain. Germline CDR1 SQVTM, CDR2 ANQGSEA. V dropped 4 bases and J dropped 3 bases, with 13 bases sitting between them. The CDR3 contains 14 residues. CDR3: CSVVMRQGKNIQYF. The CDR3 DNA reads TGCAGCGTTGTAATGAGGCAAGGCAAAAACATTCAGTACTTC.

This clonotype appeared once. The chain carries TRBV11-2 and TRBJ2-5; 9 bases line up with TRBD1. The CDR3 extends over 17 amino acids. Trimming took 8 bases from V and 1 from J; bases not matched to a gene: 14. The germline gives CDR1 SGHAT, CDR2 FQNNGV. In nucleotides, the CDR3 is TGTGCCAGCTCACGAGGGACAGGGACCTTTCGCCAAGAGACCCAGTACTTC. It translates to CASSRGTGTFRQETQYF.

The chain carries TRBV20-1 and TRBJ2-5, with 9 bases identical to TRBD2. The V segment lost 3 bases and the J segment 5 bases; nucleotides outside the gene matches: 16. Germline V CDR1 and CDR2: DFQATT, SNEGSKA (reference sequence). The length of the CDR3 is 17 residues. CDR3 bases: TGCAGTGCTAGGGATAGCTTATTAGCGGGGGTACGTGAGACCCAGTACTTC. Translation gives CSARDSLLAGVRETQYF.

This clonotype has just a few counts. The chain uses TRBV6-6 and TRBJ2-7; D may be TRBD2 (5 bases). This CDR3 is 13 amino acids long. V was trimmed by 5 bases and J by 4 bases, leaving 12 bases between them. Germline V gives CDR1 MNHNY, CDR2 SVGAGI (reference sequence). The CDR3 reads CASSDPADYEQYF. In DNA form, the CDR3 reads TGTGCCAGCAGTGACCCAGCGGATTACGAGCAGTACTTC.

V usage is TRBV27 and J usage is TRBJ2-7; 8 positions agree with TRBD2. CDR3 length: 16 amino acids. From germline, CDR1 is MNHEY and CDR2 SMNVEV (reference sequence). The V segment lost 2 bases and the J segment 5 bases; nucleotides outside the gene matches: 11. This chain's CDR3 is CASSLTDAGGSDEQYF. CDR3 nucleotides: TGTGCCAGCAGTTTAACTGACGCGGGGGGCTCGGACGAGCAGTACTTC.

The chain couples TRBV7-6 to TRBJ2-7; D remains ambiguous. Germline-derived CDR1 and CDR2 are SGHVS and FNYEAQ. The CDR3 runs 13 residues. Trimming took off 5 bases at V and 3 bases at J, with 11 bases between the two ends. The CDR3 is CASSIDGNYEQYF. CDR3 DNA: TGTGCCAGCAGCATAGACGGAAACTACGAGCAGTACTTC.

This clonotype was seen repeatedly, ten times or more. The chain uses TRBV5-5 and TRBJ2-7; the D is unclear. CDR3 length: 13 residues. Germline V lookup: CDR1 SGHKS, CDR2 YYEKEE (reference sequence). Trimming removed 4 bases from V and 7 bases from J, with 15 bases in between. The CDR3 region has the DNA TGTGCCAGCAGCCCCTGGCCCGCCGAGGAGCAGTACTTC. It yields the protein CASSPWPAEEQYF.

The table lists this clonotype with a few counts. Here the CDR3 DNA reads TGTGCCAGCAGTTGGGAGGATGAGCAGTTCTTC. This sequence encodes CASSWEDEQFF. The rearrangement uses TRBV28 and TRBJ2-1, with D possibly TRBD2 on 6 matching bases. The CDR3 is made up of 11 amino acids. Germline CDR1 MDHEN, CDR2 SYDVKM. Between the trimmed V and J ends, which lost 4 bases and 8 bases, there was a span of 6 bases.

This clonotype was seen many times. This CDR3 is CASSVGPGANVLTF. Written as DNA, the CDR3 is TGTGCCAGCAGCGTAGGCCCTGGGGCCAACGTCCTGACTTTC. V is TRBV9 and J is TRBJ2-6; D is unresolved. V shed 0 bases and J shed 2 bases, with 3 bases lying between them. The CDR3 has 14 amino acids. The germline V gene has CDR1 SGDLS and CDR2 YYNGEE.